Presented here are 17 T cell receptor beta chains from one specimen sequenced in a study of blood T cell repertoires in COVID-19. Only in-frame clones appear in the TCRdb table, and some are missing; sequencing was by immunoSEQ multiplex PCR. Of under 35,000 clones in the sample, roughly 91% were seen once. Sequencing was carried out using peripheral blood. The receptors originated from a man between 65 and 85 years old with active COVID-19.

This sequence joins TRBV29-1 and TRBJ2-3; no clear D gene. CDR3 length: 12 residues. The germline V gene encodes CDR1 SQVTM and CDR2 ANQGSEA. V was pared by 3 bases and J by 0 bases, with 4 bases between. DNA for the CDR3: TGCAGCGTTGAGCGGAGCACAGATACGCAGTATTTT. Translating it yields CSVERSTDTQYF.

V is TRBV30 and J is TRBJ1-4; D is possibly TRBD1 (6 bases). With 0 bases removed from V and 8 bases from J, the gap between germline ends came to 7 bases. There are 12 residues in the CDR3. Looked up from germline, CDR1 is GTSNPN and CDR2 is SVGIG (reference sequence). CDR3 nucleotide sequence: TGTGCCTGGAGTGTAACAGGGGAAAAACTGTTTTTT. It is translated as CAWSVTGEKLFF.

The CDR3 region has the DNA TGCGCCAGCAGCCTGGCCCCCTTAGGGGCTCAAGAGACCCAGTACTTC. Its translation: CASSLAPLGAQETQYF. The chain uses TRBV5-1 and TRBJ2-5; weak D call: TRBD1 (5 bases). Between the trimmed V and J ends, which lost 4 bases and 2 bases, there was a span of 18 bases. The CDR3 length is 16 residues. The germline CDR1 and CDR2 sequences are SGHRS and YFSETQ.

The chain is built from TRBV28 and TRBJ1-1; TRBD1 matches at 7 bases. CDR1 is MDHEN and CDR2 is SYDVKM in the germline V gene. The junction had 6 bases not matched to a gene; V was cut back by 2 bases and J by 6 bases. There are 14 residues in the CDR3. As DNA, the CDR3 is TGTGCCAGCAGTTTAAACAGGGGTCGGTCTGAAGCTTTCTTT. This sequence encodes CASSLNRGRSEAFF.

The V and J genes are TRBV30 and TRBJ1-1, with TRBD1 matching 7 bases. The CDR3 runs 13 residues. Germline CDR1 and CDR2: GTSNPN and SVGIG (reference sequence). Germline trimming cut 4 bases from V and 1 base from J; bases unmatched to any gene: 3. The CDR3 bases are TGTGCCTGGACAGGGGGTGAGAACACTGAAGCTTTCTTT. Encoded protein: CAWTGGENTEAFF.

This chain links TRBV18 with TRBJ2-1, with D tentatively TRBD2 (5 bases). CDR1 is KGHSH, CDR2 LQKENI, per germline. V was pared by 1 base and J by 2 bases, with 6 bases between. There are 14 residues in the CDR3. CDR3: CASSPRRTYNEQFF. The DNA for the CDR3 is TGTGCCAGCTCACCACGGAGGACCTACAATGAGCAGTTCTTC. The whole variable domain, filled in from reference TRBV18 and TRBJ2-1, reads NAGVMQNPRHLVRRRGQEARLRCSPMKGHSHVYWYRQLPEEGLKFMVYLQKENIIDESGMPKERFSAEFPKEGPSILRIQQVVRGDSAAYFCASSPRRTYNEQFFGPGTRLTVL.

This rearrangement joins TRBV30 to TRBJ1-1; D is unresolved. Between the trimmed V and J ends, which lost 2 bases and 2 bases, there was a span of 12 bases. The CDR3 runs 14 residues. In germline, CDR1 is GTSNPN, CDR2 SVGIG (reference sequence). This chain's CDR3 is CAWSLGTPNTEAFF. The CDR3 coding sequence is TGTGCCTGGAGTCTTGGCACCCCAAACACTGAAGCTTTCTTT.

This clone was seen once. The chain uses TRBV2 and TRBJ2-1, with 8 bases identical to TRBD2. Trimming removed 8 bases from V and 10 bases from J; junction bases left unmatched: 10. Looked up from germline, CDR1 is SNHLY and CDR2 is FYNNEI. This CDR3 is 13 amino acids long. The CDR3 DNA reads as TGTGCCAGCGGGACTAGAGGGTCAAGGGAGCAGTTCTTC. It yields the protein CASGTRGSREQFF.

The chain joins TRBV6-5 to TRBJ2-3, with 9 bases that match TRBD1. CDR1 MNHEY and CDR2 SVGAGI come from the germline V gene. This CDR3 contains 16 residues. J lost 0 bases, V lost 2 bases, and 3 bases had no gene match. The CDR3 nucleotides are TGTGCCAGCAGTTACCACGGACAGGGGAGCACAGATACGCAGTATTTT. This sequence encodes CASSYHGQGSTDTQYF.

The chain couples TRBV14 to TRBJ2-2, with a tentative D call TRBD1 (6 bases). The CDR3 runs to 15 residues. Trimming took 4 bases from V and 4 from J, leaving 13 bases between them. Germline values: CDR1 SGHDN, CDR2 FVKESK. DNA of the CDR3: TGTGCCAGCAGCCCGACAGGCCTGGCCACCGGGGAGCTGTTTTTT. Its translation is CASSPTGLATGELFF.

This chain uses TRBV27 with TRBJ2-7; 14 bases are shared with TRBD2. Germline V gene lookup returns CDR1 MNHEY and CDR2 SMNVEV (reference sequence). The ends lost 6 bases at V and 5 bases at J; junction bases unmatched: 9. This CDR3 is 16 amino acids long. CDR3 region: CASSAETSGRVHEQYF. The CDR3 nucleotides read TGTGCCAGCAGCGCAGAGACTAGCGGGAGGGTCCACGAGCAGTACTTC.

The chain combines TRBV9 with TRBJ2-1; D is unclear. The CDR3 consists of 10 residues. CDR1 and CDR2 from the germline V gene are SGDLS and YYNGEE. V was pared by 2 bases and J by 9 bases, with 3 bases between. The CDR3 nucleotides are TGTGCCAGCAGCGTCAGTGAGCAGTTCTTC. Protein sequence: CASSVSEQFF.

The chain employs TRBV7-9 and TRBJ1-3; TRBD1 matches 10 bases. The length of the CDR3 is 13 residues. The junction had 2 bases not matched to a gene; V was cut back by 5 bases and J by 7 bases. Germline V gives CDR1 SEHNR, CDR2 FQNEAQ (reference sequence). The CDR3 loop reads CASSPGQGNTIYF. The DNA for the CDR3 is TGTGCCAGCAGCCCGGGACAGGGGAACACCATATATTTT.

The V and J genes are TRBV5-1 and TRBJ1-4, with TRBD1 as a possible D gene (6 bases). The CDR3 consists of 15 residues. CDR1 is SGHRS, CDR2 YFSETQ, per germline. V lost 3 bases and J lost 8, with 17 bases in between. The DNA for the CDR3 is TGCGCCAGCAGCTACGGGGACATCCGGCCCGAAAAACTGTTTTTT. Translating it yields CASSYGDIRPEKLFF.

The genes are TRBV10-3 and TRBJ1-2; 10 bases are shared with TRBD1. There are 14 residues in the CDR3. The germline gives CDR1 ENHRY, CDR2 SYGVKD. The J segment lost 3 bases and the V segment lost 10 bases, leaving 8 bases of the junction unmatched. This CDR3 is CATRGDRGDYGYTF. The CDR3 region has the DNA TGTGCCACCCGGGGGGACAGGGGTGACTATGGCTACACCTTC.

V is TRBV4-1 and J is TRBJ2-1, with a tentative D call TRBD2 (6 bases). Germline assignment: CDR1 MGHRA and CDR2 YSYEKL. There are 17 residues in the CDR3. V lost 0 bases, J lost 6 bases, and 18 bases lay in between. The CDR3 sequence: CASSQDVASATSNEQFF. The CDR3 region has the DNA TGCGCCAGCAGCCAAGATGTTGCTAGCGCAACTTCCAATGAGCAGTTCTTC.

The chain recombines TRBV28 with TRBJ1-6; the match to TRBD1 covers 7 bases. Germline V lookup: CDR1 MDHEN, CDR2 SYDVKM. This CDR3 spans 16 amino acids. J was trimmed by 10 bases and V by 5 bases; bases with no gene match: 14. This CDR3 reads CASSLRKTGVLSPLHF. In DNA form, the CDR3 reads TGTGCCAGCAGTCTCCGCAAAACAGGGGTACTATCACCCCTCCACTTT.